This T cell receptor beta chain was found in a study of T-cell memory formation after mild COVID-19. Study-wide context: TCR clustering was largely donor specific.

As regards this clonotype: What it recognizes is unknown. One junction end does not reproduce the germline sequence, and a read error may be involved.

The CDR3 is 12 amino acids. Germline V gene sequence: CDR1 SEHNR, CDR2 FQNEAQ (reference sequence). TCRdb re-called the 5' RACE reads through MiXCR, storing one row per CDR3 protein. The sample records hundreds of thousands of distinct CDR3 sequences, roughly 22% being singletons. Study observations and caveats: In pre-infection memory, a portion of responding clones appeared, which suggested that cross-reactive memory joined. The CD4+ clones that contracted clustered mainly within CM and EM, and the CD8+ clones concentrated in EMRA.

This sequence originates from an adult woman who had mild COVID-19 (a few samples of this study predate the infection). Cell type and time point are not known. The sequencing sample was made of PBMCs or a T cell subset sorted from them (not recorded which). The chain employs TRBV7-9 and TRBJ1-2; D is unclear. The CDR3, as DNA: TGTGCCAGCAGCTTAGGATATTCTCGGGAGATCTTC. Translation: CASSLGYSREIF.